One and the same sample provided the 14 T cell receptor beta chains below, sequenced in a study of T-cell reconstitution after alpha-beta-depleted transplantation in children. Unique molecular identifiers were built into the TCRbeta library. TCRdb re-called the PCR reads through MiXCR, storing one row per CDR3 protein. The top ten clones hold about 2.4% of a sample with 230,000 or so distinct CDR3 sequences, 9.5% to 15% of them seen once. This specimen consisted of PBMCs from the stem cell graft donor, obtained from the stem cell graft. Receptors originate from a human donor who donated a stem cell graft to a child with acute lymphoblastic leukemia.

This clonotype has at least ten counts. V gene TRBV7-2 combines with J gene TRBJ1-3; D might be TRBD1 (5 bases). The germline V gene encodes CDR1 SGHTA and CDR2 FQGNSA. V lost 4 bases and J 3 bases, leaving 16 bases between the germline ends. The CDR3 is 16 amino acids. CDR3 coding DNA: TGTGCCAGCAGCTCCCAGGGACCTCGATTTGGAAACACCATATATTTT. Translated, it gives CASSSQGPRFGNTIYF.

This clonotype was seen repeatedly, ten times or more. The chain recombines TRBV5-1 with TRBJ2-3; 8 bases map to TRBD2. This CDR3 comprises 13 residues. The germline CDR1 and CDR2 sequences are SGHRS and YFSETQ. With V trimmed by 6 bases and J by 2 bases, 2 bases remained unmatched. For the CDR3, the DNA is TGCGCCAGCACTAGCGGGTACACAGATACGCAGTATTTT. Its protein product is CASTSGYTDTQYF.

In this sample, this clonotype turned up many times. V is TRBV20-1 and J is TRBJ2-7; 12 positions agree with TRBD1. V was pared by 3 bases and J by 6 bases, with 6 bases of the junction left unmatched. Germline assignment: CDR1 DFQATT and CDR2 SNEGSKA (reference sequence). The CDR3 has 14 residues. This chain's CDR3 is CSASTGTGGIEQYF. The CDR3 DNA reads as TGCAGTGCTAGTACCGGGACAGGGGGCATCGAGCAGTACTTC.

There are many counts of this clonotype. The chain carries TRBV20-1 and TRBJ2-5; 7 bases are shared with TRBD2. J was trimmed by 7 bases and V by 6 bases; bases with no gene match: 2. The germline CDR1 and CDR2 sequences are DFQATT and SNEGSKA (reference sequence). The CDR3 extends over 10 amino acids. CDR3 nucleotides: TGCAGTGCATGGGGGGGGACCCAGTACTTC. This gives the protein CSAWGGTQYF.

The table lists this clonotype with many counts. This chain uses TRBV3-1 with TRBJ1-1, with 8 bases lining up with TRBD1. The CDR3 consists of 14 residues. Trimming cost V 1 base and J 6 bases; bases outside gene matches: 4. Germline V gene sequence: CDR1 LGHDT, CDR2 YNNKEL (reference sequence). CDR3 loop: CASSQGQGAAEAFF. CDR3 DNA sequence: TGTGCCAGCAGCCAAGGGCAGGGGGCGGCTGAAGCTTTCTTT. The full variable domain, completed using reference TRBV3-1 and TRBJ1-1, is DTAVSQTPKYLVTQMGNDKSIKCEQNLGHDTMYWYKQDSKKFLKIMFSYNNKELIINETVPNRFSPKSPDKAHLNLHINSLELGDSAVYFCASSQGQGAAEAFFGQGTRLTVV.

The chain links TRBV30 to TRBJ2-2; 15 positions match TRBD2. The J segment lost 4 bases and the V segment lost 5 bases, leaving 2 bases of the junction unmatched. Germline CDR1 GTSNPN, CDR2 SVGIG (reference sequence). The CDR3 runs to 15 residues. The CDR3 sequence: CAWGLAGGLTGELFF. CDR3 DNA: TGTGCCTGGGGACTAGCGGGAGGGCTCACCGGGGAGCTGTTTTTT.

The rearrangement uses TRBV20-1 and TRBJ2-5; D possibly corresponds to TRBD1 (5 bases). The V gene's germline CDR1 is DFQATT and CDR2 SNEGSKA (reference sequence). V lost 6 bases to trimming and J lost 4 bases, with 30 bases between them. This CDR3 is 18 amino acids long. Here the CDR3 DNA reads TGCAGTGCGATAGGGGTTCCCCGACGCGCCAGCTCAAGAGAGACCCAGTACTTC. Protein sequence: CSAIGVPRRASSRETQYF.

This clonotype was counted ten times or more. The chain carries TRBV7-9 and TRBJ1-2, with TRBD1 identical over 7 bases. After removal of 2 bases from V and 4 bases from J, the junction contained 7 bases not matched to a gene. This CDR3 is built from 15 residues. Germline values: CDR1 SEHNR, CDR2 FQNEAQ (reference sequence). CDR3: CASSLSTGIGYGYTF. The CDR3 DNA reads as TGTGCCAGCAGCTTATCGACAGGGATAGGCTATGGCTACACCTTC.

This clonotype was counted ten times or more. This chain joins TRBV12-3 or TRBV12-4 and TRBJ1-1; D is possibly TRBD1 (5 bases). This CDR3 is built from 13 residues. V dropped 5 bases and J dropped 3 bases, with 10 bases sitting between them. CDR3 DNA: TGTGCCAGCAGTCTCCGGGACTACACTGAAGCTTTCTTT. Translating it yields CASSLRDYTEAFF.

This clonotype was found once. With a much larger clone just one base away, this may be a read error. This chain links TRBV6-1 with TRBJ1-5; TRBD1 matches 9 bases. The CDR3 consists of 14 residues. Germline V gene data show CDR1 as MNHNS and CDR2 as SASEGT. The CDR3 sequence is CATSGQGLEQPQHF. The CDR3 coding sequence is TGTGCCACCAGTGGACAGGGGCTAGAACAGCCCCAGCATTTT.

This clonotype has more than one count but fewer than ten. The rearrangement links TRBV6-1 to TRBJ1-2; 7 nucleotides agree with TRBD1. The V gene end was trimmed by 5 bases and the J gene end by 1 base; junction bases not matched to a gene: 4. The CDR3 covers 14 residues. Germline CDR1 MNHNS, CDR2 SASEGT. The CDR3 nucleotides are TGTGCCAGCAGTCGACAGGGAAATAACTATGGCTACACCTTC. Encoded protein: CASSRQGNNYGYTF.

The V gene is TRBV20-1, the J gene TRBJ1-4; TRBD1 agrees at 7 bases. This CDR3 is built from 16 residues. Germline CDR1 is DFQATT and CDR2 is SNEGSKA (reference sequence). J gave up 4 bases and V 0 bases, and 8 bases lay outside the gene matches. The DNA for the CDR3 is TGCAGTGCTAGAGATCCGCGGACAGGTGGTAATGAAAAACTGTTTTTT. Its protein is CSARDPRTGGNEKLFF.

The chain has TRBV20-1 and TRBJ1-2; TRBD1 aligns across 7 bases. The CDR3 runs to 15 residues. Germline loops: CDR1 DFQATT, CDR2 SNEGSKA (reference sequence). The V segment lost 5 bases and the J segment 7 bases; nucleotides outside the gene matches: 16. Here the CDR3 DNA reads TGCAGTGCTCCTGACAGGACAGGTCCCAATGGTGGCTACACCTTC. It specifies CSAPDRTGPNGGYTF.

This clonotype was picked up many times. This chain uses TRBV20-1 with TRBJ1-2, with D unclear. Trimming took 7 bases from V and 2 from J, leaving 11 bases between them. The germline gives CDR1 DFQATT, CDR2 SNEGSKA (reference sequence). This CDR3 region has 12 residues. The CDR3 DNA reads as TGCAGTGTGTACCAGAGCAACTATGGCTACACCTTC. Its protein product is CSVYQSNYGYTF.